These 12 T cell receptor beta chains were all obtained from the same sample, sequenced in a study of blood T cell repertoires in COVID-19. Libraries were prepared by immunoSEQ multiplex PCR; TCRdb keeps only in-frame clonotypes and omits some of them. This sample has about 110,000 clones, with under 75% found just once. Input material: peripheral blood. Receptors were obtained from a woman aged 55-70 years with acute or convalescent COVID-19.

V gene TRBV2 combines with J gene TRBJ1-5, with 7 bases fitting TRBD1. With 6 bases clipped from V and 6 bases from J, the junction kept 14 bases outside the gene matches. This CDR3 is built from 16 residues. The germline gives CDR1 SNHLY, CDR2 FYNNEI. CDR3: CASRDKQGLGSQPQHF. The CDR3 DNA follows: TGTGCCAGCAGAGACAAACAGGGGTTAGGTTCTCAGCCCCAGCATTTT.

This chain links TRBV5-6 with TRBJ2-2, with a tentative D call TRBD2 (5 bases). This CDR3 comprises 14 residues. V was trimmed by 0 bases and J by 7 bases, leaving 10 bases between them. Germline CDR1 is SGHDT and CDR2 is YYEEEE. The CDR3 loop is CASSLAGVGGELFF. In nucleotides, the CDR3 is TGTGCCAGCAGCTTGGCCGGGGTCGGCGGGGAGCTGTTTTTT.

This clone was detected once. The chain joins TRBV6-1 to TRBJ1-1; TRBD1 is a possible D gene (5 bases). The germline V gene has CDR1 MNHNS and CDR2 SASEGT. Trimming removed 2 bases from V and 2 bases from J, with 9 bases in between. This CDR3 is 14 amino acids long. The CDR3 nucleotides read TGTGCCAGCAGTGAACCGGGACTCAACACTGAAGCTTTCTTT. Amino acids: CASSEPGLNTEAFF.

The chain employs TRBV3-1 (or the pseudogene TRBV3-2) and TRBJ2-5; D might be TRBD2 (5 bases). Per germline, CDR1 LGHDT and CDR2 YNNKEL (reference sequence). This CDR3 is 14 amino acids long. Between the trimmed V and J ends, which lost 4 bases and 4 bases, there was a span of 13 bases. The CDR3 spells CASSPRGLAETQYF. In DNA form, the CDR3 reads TGTGCCAGCAGCCCCCGAGGGTTGGCAGAGACCCAGTACTTC.

With regard to this clone: Other DNA variants within this sample encode the same CDR3. This sequence joins TRBV12-3 or TRBV12-4 and TRBJ1-2, with 8 positions matching TRBD1. The CDR3 consists of 13 residues. With V trimmed by 7 bases and J by 7 bases, 8 bases remained unmatched. The CDR3 coding sequence is TGTGCCAGCACTCCCGGACAGGGTCGTGGCTACACCTTC. Protein sequence: CASTPGQGRGYTF.

The chain carries TRBV30 and TRBJ2-7; no firm D call. CDR3 length equals 15 residues. Between the trimmed V and J ends, which lost 0 bases and 4 bases, there was a span of 16 bases. Germline CDR1 GTSNPN, CDR2 SVGIG (reference sequence). In DNA, the CDR3 is TGTGCCTGGAGTGTAAGCGCCGCCGGATTATACGAGCAGTACTTC. Translation: CAWSVSAAGLYEQYF.

This clone appeared a few times. The V gene is TRBV18, the J gene TRBJ2-7, with a weak D call TRBD1 (6 bases). The CDR3 contains 14 residues. With 4 bases removed from V and 0 bases from J, the gap between germline ends came to 10 bases. Germline V lookup: CDR1 KGHSH, CDR2 LQKENI. CDR3 amino acids: CASSLNRDSYEQYF. Here the CDR3 DNA reads TGTGCCAGCTCACTAAACAGGGACTCCTACGAGCAGTACTTC.

The chain recombines TRBV25-1 with TRBJ2-7; 10 nucleotides match TRBD1. The CDR3 has 13 residues. J was trimmed by 6 bases and V by 4 bases; bases with no gene match: 3. Germline CDR1 MGHDK, CDR2 SYGVNS. In nucleotides, the CDR3 is TGTGCCAGCAGTGTGACAGGGGGCGCCGAGCAGTACTTC. As protein: CASSVTGGAEQYF.

The rearrangement links TRBV10-3 to TRBJ1-1; maybe TRBD1 (6 bases). CDR1 is ENHRY, CDR2 SYGVKD, per germline. Trimming pared 0 bases from V and 3 bases from J, leaving 8 bases between. This CDR3 region has 14 residues. The CDR3 here is CAISESRGYTEAFF. The CDR3 DNA reads as TGTGCCATCAGTGAGTCGAGGGGGTACACTGAAGCTTTCTTT.

The chain has TRBV5-6 and TRBJ2-1; TRBD2 might be the D (6 bases). With 0 bases removed from V and 4 bases from J, the gap between germline ends came to 8 bases. Germline CDR1 reads SGHDT; CDR2 reads YYEEEE. The CDR3 totals 14 residues. The chain's CDR3 is CASSLARGYNEQFF. CDR3 bases: TGTGCCAGCAGCTTGGCTCGGGGGTACAATGAGCAGTTCTTC.

V is TRBV7-2 and J is TRBJ1-5; TRBD1 matches 8 bases. Germline values: CDR1 SGHTA, CDR2 FQGNSA. The CDR3 totals 17 residues. J gave up 6 bases and V 2 bases, and 12 bases lay outside the gene matches. The CDR3 DNA is TGTGCCAGCAGCTTATTCGGGCAGGGGGCGCAATTTCAGCCCCAGCATTTT. Encoded protein: CASSLFGQGAQFQPQHF.

The chain couples TRBV7-9 to TRBJ1-5; TRBD1 aligns across 7 bases. The trim removed 3 bases at V and 4 bases at J, leaving 6 bases unmatched. The CDR3 totals 15 residues. CDR1 SEHNR and CDR2 FQNEAQ come from the germline V gene (reference sequence). The CDR3 spells CASSFGDSENQPQHF. The CDR3 nucleotides are TGTGCCAGCAGCTTTGGGGACAGTGAAAATCAGCCCCAGCATTTT.